The 21 T cell receptor beta chains in this list originate from one sample, sequenced in a study of blood T cell repertoires in COVID-19. Generated by immunoSEQ multiplex PCR, the TCRdb table keeps only in-frame clones and is missing some. The data contain 200,000 or so clones, about 80% of them singletons. Sequencing was carried out using peripheral blood. Receptors were obtained from a woman aged 30 to 39 who had recovered from COVID-19.

The chain is built from TRBV6-4 and TRBJ1-2, with D perhaps matching TRBD1 (6 bases). CDR3 length: 14 residues. V lost 4 bases to trimming and J lost 5 bases, with 14 bases between them. Per germline, CDR1 MRHNA and CDR2 SNTAGT. CDR3 residues: CASSVLAGAYGYTF. The CDR3 DNA sequence: TGTGCCAGCAGTGTGTTGGCAGGGGCATATGGCTACACCTTC.

This clone appeared a few times. The genes are TRBV11-2 and TRBJ1-2, with 9 bases that match TRBD1. V was clipped by 1 base and J by 7 bases; unmatched bases: 7. The germline CDR1 and CDR2 sequences are SGHAT and FQNNGV. The CDR3 is 15 residues long. CDR3: CASSLGGQGTGGYTF. CDR3 in DNA: TGTGCCAGCAGCTTAGGTGGACAGGGGACAGGTGGCTACACCTTC.

This clone came up a few times. The chain carries TRBV4-1 and TRBJ1-1, with D possibly TRBD1 on 5 matching bases. The CDR3 length is 15 residues. CDR1 and CDR2 from the germline V gene are MGHRA and YSYEKL. V was clipped by 0 bases and J by 10 bases, with 18 bases between them. The CDR3 coding sequence is TGCGCCAGCAGCCAAGATGGCTTGTGGGGGGAGGGAGCTTTCTTT. It codes for CASSQDGLWGEGAFF.

The chain combines TRBV30 with TRBJ2-1, with 7 bases aligning to TRBD2. V dropped 1 base and J dropped 8; count of bases not matched to a gene: 5. The CDR3 runs 13 residues. Germline assignment: CDR1 GTSNPN and CDR2 SVGIG (reference sequence). CDR3 loop: CAWSAGGSHEQFF. CDR3 bases: TGTGCCTGGAGTGCGGGAGGTAGCCATGAGCAGTTCTTC.

The V gene is TRBV12-5, the J gene TRBJ2-1, with 7 bases matching TRBD2. Losses at the gene ends were 8 bases for V and 4 bases for J; bases not matched to a gene: 11. This CDR3 spans 15 amino acids. The germline gives CDR1 LGHNT, CDR2 FRNRAP. In nucleotides, the CDR3 is TGTGCTAGTAGAGAGAGGGGAGGGGTTTACAATGAGCAGTTCTTC. Its translation: CASRERGGVYNEQFF.

This clone occurred a few times. The V and J genes are TRBV21-1 and TRBJ2-5; the D call of TRBD1 is as the table states it, not checked on the DNA. TRBV21-1 is a documented pseudogene. This CDR3 has 17 amino acids. In DNA form, the CDR3 reads TGTGCCAGCAGCAAAGCGCCTGGGACAGGGGTTCAAGAGACCCAGTACTTC. Protein: CASSKAPGTGVQETQYF.

The V and J genes are TRBV6-5 and TRBJ2-1, with TRBD2 matching over 7 bases. CDR1 is MNHEY, CDR2 SVGAGI, per germline. There are 13 residues in the CDR3. The junction had 6 bases not matched to a gene; V was cut back by 11 bases and J by 2 bases. CDR3 bases: TGTGCCGGGGGGAGGGGAGCCTACAATGAGCAGTTCTTC. Translation: CAGGRGAYNEQFF.

In this sample, this clone turned up once. The J gene is TRBJ1-1, the V gene TRBV28; D unresolved. Germline CDR1 MDHEN, CDR2 SYDVKM. The ends were cut back, 7 bases at V and 1 base at J, with 10 bases in the middle. The CDR3 is 13 amino acids. CDR3 nucleotides: TGTGCCAGCACCGTACCTAAGAACACTGAAGCTTTCTTT. Protein product: CASTVPKNTEAFF. Drawing the rest from reference TRBV28 and TRBJ1-1, the complete variable domain is DVKVTQSSRYLVKRTGEKVFLECVQDMDHENMFWYRQDPGLGLRLIYFSYDVKMKEKGDIPEGYSVSREKKERFSLILESASTNQTSMYLCASTVPKNTEAFFGQGTRLTVV.

The chain recombines TRBV28 with TRBJ2-3, with a possible D match to TRBD2 (6 bases). This CDR3 is built from 13 residues. Between the trimmed V and J ends, which lost 6 bases and 4 bases, there was a span of 11 bases. Per the germline V gene, CDR1 is MDHEN and CDR2 is SYDVKM. CDR3 nucleotides: TGTGCCAGCAGCCCTCCGGGGGCAGATACGCAGTATTTT. This translates into CASSPPGADTQYF. Together with reference TRBV28 and TRBJ2-3, the CDR3 gives the full variable domain: DVKVTQSSRYLVKRTGEKVFLECVQDMDHENMFWYRQDPGLGLRLIYFSYDVKMKEKGDIPEGYSVSREKKERFSLILESASTNQTSMYLCASSPPGADTQYFGPGTRLTVL.

V gene TRBV2 combines with J gene TRBJ2-1; TRBD1 matches at 9 bases. The CDR3 length is 16 residues. V gave up 4 bases and J gave up 7 bases; unmatched junction bases: 11. Germline loops: CDR1 SNHLY, CDR2 FYNNEI. Here the CDR3 DNA reads TGTGCCAGCAGTGCCCAGAGCCGGGACAGGGAAAATGAGCAGTTCTTC. This encodes CASSAQSRDRENEQFF.

The chain couples TRBV19 to TRBJ2-1; 8 bases line up with TRBD2. Losses at the gene ends were 0 bases for V and 3 bases for J; bases not matched to a gene: 7. This CDR3 is 17 amino acids long. The V gene's germline CDR1 is LNHDA and CDR2 SQIVND (reference sequence). CDR3 nucleotide sequence: TGTGCCAGTAGTATAGATCGTGGGCTAGCGGGCTACAATGAGCAGTTCTTC. Encoded protein: CASSIDRGLAGYNEQFF. Combining the CDR3 with reference TRBV19 and TRBJ2-1 gives the whole variable domain DGGITQSPKYLFRKEGQNVTLSCEQNLNHDAMYWYRQDPGQGLRLIYYSQIVNDFQKGDIAEGYSVSREKKESFPLTVTSAQKNPTAFYLCASSIDRGLAGYNEQFFGPGTRLTVL.

J is TRBJ1-2 and V is TRBV2; D is uncertain. This CDR3 is 12 amino acids long. In germline, CDR1 is SNHLY, CDR2 FYNNEI. V was pared by 7 bases and J by 8 bases, with 14 bases between. Written as DNA, the CDR3 is TGTGCCAGCACCGCCCTTCTGGGCGGCTACACCTTC. This sequence encodes CASTALLGGYTF.

This clone appeared a single time. This chain uses TRBV30 with TRBJ1-3; no firm D call. V lost 0 bases and J lost 0, with 6 bases in between. This CDR3 comprises 14 residues. In germline, CDR1 is GTSNPN, CDR2 SVGIG (reference sequence). CDR3 loop: CAWSVAFSGNTIYF. The CDR3, as DNA: TGTGCCTGGAGTGTAGCGTTCTCTGGAAACACCATATATTTT.

The chain is built from TRBV5-4 and TRBJ2-2, with 16 bases matching TRBD2. This CDR3 has 16 amino acids. V dropped 4 bases and J dropped 6; count of bases not matched to a gene: 3. Germline V gene sequence: CDR1 SGHNT, CDR2 YYREEE (reference sequence). The CDR3 DNA reads TGTGCCAGCAGCACCGGGACTAGCGGGAGGGCCGGGGAGCTGTTTTTT. Its translation: CASSTGTSGRAGELFF.

The chain joins TRBV10-2 to TRBJ2-4, with 10 bases fitting TRBD1. The CDR3 length is 14 residues. Germline V gene sequence: CDR1 WSHSY, CDR2 SAAADI. With V trimmed by 8 bases and J by 8 bases, 9 bases remained unmatched. The CDR3 spells CASCRDRGSDIQYF. The CDR3 nucleotides are TGCGCCAGCTGCCGGGACAGGGGCTCGGACATTCAGTACTTC.

The chain carries TRBV19 and TRBJ1-2; unclear D gene. The CDR3 sequence is 14 residues long. The germline gives CDR1 LNHDA, CDR2 SQIVND (reference sequence). V gave up 6 bases and J gave up 2 bases, with 13 bases separating them. The chain's CDR3 is CASSQQTANYGYTF. The DNA for the CDR3 is TGTGCCAGTAGCCAACAGACGGCAAACTATGGCTACACCTTC.

CDR3 residues: CASSRGVSNQPQHF. The DNA for the CDR3 is TGTGCCAGTAGTAGGGGGGTAAGCAATCAGCCCCAGCATTTT. The chain couples TRBV19 to TRBJ1-5; tentative D call: TRBD1 (5 bases). Germline V gene data show CDR1 as LNHDA and CDR2 as SQIVND (reference sequence). CDR3 size: 14 residues. V lost 4 bases to trimming and J lost 1 base, with 8 bases between them.

This sequence joins TRBV9 and TRBJ1-2, with D maybe TRBD1 (5 bases). CDR3 length equals 15 residues. Germline CDR1 and CDR2: SGDLS and YYNGEE. V was trimmed by 4 bases and J by 1 base, leaving 14 bases between them. In nucleotides, the CDR3 is TGTGCCAGCAGCCCTCGGGACTCCTATAACTATGGCTACACCTTC. Translated, it gives CASSPRDSYNYGYTF.

The chain recombines TRBV10-3 with TRBJ1-5; unclear D gene. The CDR3 runs 14 residues. Trimming cost V 3 bases and J 5 bases, with 11 bases left between them. Germline V lookup: CDR1 ENHRY, CDR2 SYGVKD. The CDR3 bases are TGTGCCATCAGTGACCTCGTGCGTGATCAGCCCCAGCATTTT. This gives the protein CAISDLVRDQPQHF.

This chain connects TRBV29-1 to TRBJ2-1; unclear D gene. The V end lost 1 base, the J end lost 2 bases, and 15 bases lay between the germline ends. CDR1 and CDR2 (germline): SQVTM, ANQGSEA. The CDR3 totals 16 residues. CDR3 amino acids: CSVEGQSLGPYNEQFF. CDR3 in DNA: TGCAGCGTTGAAGGTCAGTCCCTGGGCCCCTACAATGAGCAGTTCTTC.

This clone came up once. The chain joins TRBV7-9 to TRBJ1-1; the D is unclear. Germline V gene sequence: CDR1 SEHNR, CDR2 FQNEAQ (reference sequence). The CDR3 has 14 amino acids. Deletions cut 1 base from V and 4 bases from J, with 10 bases between. This chain's CDR3 is CASSLEWGGTEAFF. Written as DNA, the CDR3 is TGTGCCAGCAGCTTAGAGTGGGGAGGCACTGAAGCTTTCTTT.